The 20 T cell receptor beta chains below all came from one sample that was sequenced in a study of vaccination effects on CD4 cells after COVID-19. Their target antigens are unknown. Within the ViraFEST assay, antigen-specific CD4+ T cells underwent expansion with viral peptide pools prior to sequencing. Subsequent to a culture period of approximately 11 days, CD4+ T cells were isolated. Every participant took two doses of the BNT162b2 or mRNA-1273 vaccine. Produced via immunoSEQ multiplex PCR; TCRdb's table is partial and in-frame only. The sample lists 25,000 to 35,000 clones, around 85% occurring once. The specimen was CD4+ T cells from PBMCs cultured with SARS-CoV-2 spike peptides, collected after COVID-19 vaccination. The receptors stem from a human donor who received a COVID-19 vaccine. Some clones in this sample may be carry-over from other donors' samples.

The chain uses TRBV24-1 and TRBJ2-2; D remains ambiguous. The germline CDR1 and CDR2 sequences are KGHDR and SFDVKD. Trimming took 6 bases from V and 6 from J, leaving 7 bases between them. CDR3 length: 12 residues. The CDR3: CATSQDPGELFF. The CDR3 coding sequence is TGTGCCACCAGTCAGGACCCCGGGGAGCTGTTTTTT.

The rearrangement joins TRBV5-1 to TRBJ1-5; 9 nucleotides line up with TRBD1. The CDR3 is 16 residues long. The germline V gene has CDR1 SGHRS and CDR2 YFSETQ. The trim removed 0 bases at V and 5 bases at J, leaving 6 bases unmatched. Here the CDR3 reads CASSLGGQGRDQPQHF. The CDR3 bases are TGCGCCAGCAGCTTGGGGGGACAGGGAAGGGATCAGCCCCAGCATTTT.

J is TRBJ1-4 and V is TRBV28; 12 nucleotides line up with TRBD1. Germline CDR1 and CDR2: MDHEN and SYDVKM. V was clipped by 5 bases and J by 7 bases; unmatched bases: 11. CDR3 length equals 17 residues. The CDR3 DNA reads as TGTGCCAGCAGTCTCCGGGACAGGGGGCGAATTCGTGAAAAACTGTTTTTT. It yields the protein CASSLRDRGRIREKLFF.

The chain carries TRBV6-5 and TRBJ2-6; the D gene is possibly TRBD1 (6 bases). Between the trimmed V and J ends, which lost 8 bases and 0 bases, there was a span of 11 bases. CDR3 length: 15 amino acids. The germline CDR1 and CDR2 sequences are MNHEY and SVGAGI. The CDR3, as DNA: TGTGCCAGCCTCGGACAGAGCTCTGGGGCCAACGTCCTGACTTTC. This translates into CASLGQSSGANVLTF.

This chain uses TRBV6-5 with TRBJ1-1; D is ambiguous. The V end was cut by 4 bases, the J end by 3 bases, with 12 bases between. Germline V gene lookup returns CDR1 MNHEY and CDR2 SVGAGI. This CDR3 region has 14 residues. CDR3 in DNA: TGTGCCAGCAGTTCAAGGCTGAAGGACACTGAAGCTTTCTTT. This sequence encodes CASSSRLKDTEAFF.

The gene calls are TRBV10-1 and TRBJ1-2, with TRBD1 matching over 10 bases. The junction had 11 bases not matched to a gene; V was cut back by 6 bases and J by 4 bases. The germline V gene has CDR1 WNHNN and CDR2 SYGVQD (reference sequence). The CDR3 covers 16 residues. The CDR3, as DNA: TGCGCCAGCAGCCCCGGACAGGGGGTTTTAGGCTATGGCTACACCTTC. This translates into CASSPGQGVLGYGYTF.

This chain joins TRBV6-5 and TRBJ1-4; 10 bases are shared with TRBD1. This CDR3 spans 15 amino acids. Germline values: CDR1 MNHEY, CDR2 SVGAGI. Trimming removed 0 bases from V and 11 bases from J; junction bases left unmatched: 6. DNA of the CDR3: TGTGCCAGCAGTTACTCAGCCGGGACAGGGGTGAAACTGTTTTTT. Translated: CASSYSAGTGVKLFF.

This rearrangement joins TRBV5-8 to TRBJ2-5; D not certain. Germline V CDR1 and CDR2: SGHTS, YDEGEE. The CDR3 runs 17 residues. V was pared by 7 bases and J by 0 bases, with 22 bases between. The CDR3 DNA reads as TGTGCCAGCCCAACCATGGGCGCGAGTACATACCAAGAGACCCAGTACTTC. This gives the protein CASPTMGASTYQETQYF.

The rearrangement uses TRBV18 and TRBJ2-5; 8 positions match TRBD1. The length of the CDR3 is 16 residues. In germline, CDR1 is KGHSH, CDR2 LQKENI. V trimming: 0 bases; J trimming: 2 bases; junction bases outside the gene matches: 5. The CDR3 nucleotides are TGTGCCAGCTCACCACCGGACAGGGCTGGGCAAGAGACCCAGTACTTC. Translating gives CASSPPDRAGQETQYF.

The CDR3 protein is CASKGTVTEAFF. The CDR3 DNA reads TGTGCCAGCAAGGGAACGGTCACTGAAGCTTTCTTT. The chain recombines TRBV27 with TRBJ1-1; no clear D. CDR1 is MNHEY and CDR2 is SMNVEV in the germline V gene (reference sequence). CDR3 length equals 12 residues. V shed 7 bases and J shed 4 bases, with 10 bases lying between them.

CDR3 residues: CASSLAISSTDTQYF. The CDR3 nucleotides are TGCGCCAGCAGCTTGGCTATTAGTAGCACAGATACGCAGTATTTT. The rearrangement uses TRBV5-1 and TRBJ2-3; D is undetermined. The germline V gene has CDR1 SGHRS and CDR2 YFSETQ. V was clipped by 0 bases and J by 0 bases, with 8 bases between them. The CDR3 sequence is 15 residues long.

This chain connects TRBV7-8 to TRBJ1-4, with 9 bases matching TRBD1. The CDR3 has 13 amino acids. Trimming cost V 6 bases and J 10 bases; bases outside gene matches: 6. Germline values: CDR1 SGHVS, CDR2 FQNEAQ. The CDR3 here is CASSGTGYRKLFF. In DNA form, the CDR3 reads TGTGCCAGCAGTGGGACAGGGTATCGAAAACTGTTTTTT.

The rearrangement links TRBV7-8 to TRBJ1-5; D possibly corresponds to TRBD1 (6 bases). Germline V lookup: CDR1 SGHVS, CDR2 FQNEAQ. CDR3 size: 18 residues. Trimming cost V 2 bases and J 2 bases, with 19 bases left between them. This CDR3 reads CASSLRGLGAKGNQPQHF. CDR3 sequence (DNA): TGTGCCAGCAGCTTAAGAGGTCTGGGGGCGAAGGGCAATCAGCCCCAGCATTTT.

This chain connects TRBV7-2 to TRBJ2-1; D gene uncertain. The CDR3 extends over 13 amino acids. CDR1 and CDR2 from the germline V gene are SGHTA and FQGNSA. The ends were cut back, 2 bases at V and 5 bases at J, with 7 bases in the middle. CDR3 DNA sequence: TGTGCCAGCAGCTTAATGTTGGACAATGAGCAGTTCTTC. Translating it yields CASSLMLDNEQFF.

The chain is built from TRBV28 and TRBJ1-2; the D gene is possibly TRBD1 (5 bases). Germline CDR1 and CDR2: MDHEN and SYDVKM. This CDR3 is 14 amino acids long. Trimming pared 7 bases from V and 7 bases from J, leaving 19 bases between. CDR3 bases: TGTGCCAGCATCCTTCGGGGGGGATGGTTTGGCTACACCTTC. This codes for CASILRGGWFGYTF.

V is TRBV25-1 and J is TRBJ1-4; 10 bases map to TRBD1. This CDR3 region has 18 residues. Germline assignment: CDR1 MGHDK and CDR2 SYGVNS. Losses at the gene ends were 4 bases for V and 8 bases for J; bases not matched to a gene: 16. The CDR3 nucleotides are TGTGCCAGCAGTGTGTCCCGACAGGGGGCCATCTATAACGAAAAACTGTTTTTT. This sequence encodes CASSVSRQGAIYNEKLFF.

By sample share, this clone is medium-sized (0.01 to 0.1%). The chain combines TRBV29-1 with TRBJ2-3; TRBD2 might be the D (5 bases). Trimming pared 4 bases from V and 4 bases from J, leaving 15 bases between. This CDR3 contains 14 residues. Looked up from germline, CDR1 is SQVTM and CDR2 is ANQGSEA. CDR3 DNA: TGCAGCGTTGTCTCTCGAGGGATTGCAGATACGCAGTATTTT. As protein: CSVVSRGIADTQYF.

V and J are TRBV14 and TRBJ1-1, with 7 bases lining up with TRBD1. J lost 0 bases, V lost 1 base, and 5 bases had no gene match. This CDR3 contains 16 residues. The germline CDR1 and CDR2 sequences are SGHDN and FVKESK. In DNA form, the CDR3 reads TGTGCCAGCAGCCAAGTCGGGACAGCCATGAACACTGAAGCTTTCTTT. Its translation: CASSQVGTAMNTEAFF.

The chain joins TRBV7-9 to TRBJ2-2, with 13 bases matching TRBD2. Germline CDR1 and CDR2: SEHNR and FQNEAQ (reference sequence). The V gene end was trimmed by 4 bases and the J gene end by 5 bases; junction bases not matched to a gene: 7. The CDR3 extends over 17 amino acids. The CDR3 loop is CASSSTSGGPGTGELFF. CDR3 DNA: TGTGCCAGCAGCTCGACTAGCGGGGGGCCGGGGACCGGGGAGCTGTTTTTT. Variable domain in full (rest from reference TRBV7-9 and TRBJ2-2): DTGVSQNPRHKITKRGQNVTFRCDPISEHNRLYWYRQTLGQGPEFLTYFQNEAQLEKSRLLSDRFSAERPKGSFSTLEIQRTEQGDSAMYLCASSSTSGGPGTGELFFGEGSRLTVL.

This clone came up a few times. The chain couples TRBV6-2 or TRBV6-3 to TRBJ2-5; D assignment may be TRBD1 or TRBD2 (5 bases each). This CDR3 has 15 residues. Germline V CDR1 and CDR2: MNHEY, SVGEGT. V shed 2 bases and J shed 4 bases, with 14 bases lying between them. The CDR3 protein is CASSYLGTRGETQYF. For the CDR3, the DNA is TGTGCCAGCAGTTACCTAGGGACCAGAGGAGAGACCCAGTACTTC.